This record looks at one T cell receptor (beta chain) sequence and its context. This clonotype is termed medium-sized (0.01 to 0.1%). Its antigen is still unknown. The record has no base qualities; no much larger clone is one base away. The healthy control blood was obtained from volunteer donors, who were supplied by blood services in Australia and France. Genomic DNA for TCR repertoire analysis was extracted from whole blood samples or from PBMCs. The library relied on multiplex PCR. TRB libraries were made by one-step amplicon PCR using EuroClonality-NGS primers on 100 ng genomic DNA. Sequencing of the TRB amplicons was carried out on Illumina MiSeq instruments using 2 x 250 bp version 2 chemistry. Per the authors' processing: IMGT/HighV-QUEST was used for primary TRB sequence analysis and V(D)J annotation. Once nonfunctional clones had been removed and the data downsampled for comparisons between samples, VDJtools was used to evaluate repertoire diversity and composition. The public reads were reprocessed in TCRdb via fastp at Q25 and MiXCR, keeping in-frame beta chains. Each entry merges the rows of one CDR3 protein and shows their most common DNA and genes. None of the V and J calls come from the authors' own analysis; TCRdb made them. This sample has 4,000 to 4,500 distinct CDR3 sequences in its table, and approximately 26% of those were observed once. Clones ranked in the top ten supply less than 9.5% of the sample.

The data belong to a study of somatic reversion in DOCK8 deficiency (dated by TCRdb to 2020 to 2021). With regard to the full study: The study compared T cell receptor beta repertoires of DOCK8-deficient patients, DOCK8-revertant patients and healthy volunteers. The DOCK8-deficient patients included in the study had already been reported in previous work. The study set out to investigate how, in DOCK8 deficiency, somatic reversion of pathogenic DOCK8 variants alters lymphocyte differentiation and function.

Results and caveats for the whole study, not just this receptor: The source material for each sample, whole blood versus PBMCs, was not specified per sample in the methods.

The sequence came from a human donor in good health. Sequenced sample: peripheral blood.

The CDR3 in this case is CASSQPGQDPAFF. The base sequence is TGTGCCAGCAGCCAACCGGGACAGGATCCAGCTTTCTTT. This chain joins TRBV4-2 to TRBJ1-1, with 8 bases in between that match TRBD1. The germline V gene supplies CDR1 LGHNA and CDR2 YNFKEQ. V trim: 2 bases; J trim: 10 bases; unmatched bases: 6. The CDR3 sequence holds 13 residues, the cysteine and phenylalanine included. Of the read, only the CDR3 DNA is kept; its 39 bases are in frame from base 1.